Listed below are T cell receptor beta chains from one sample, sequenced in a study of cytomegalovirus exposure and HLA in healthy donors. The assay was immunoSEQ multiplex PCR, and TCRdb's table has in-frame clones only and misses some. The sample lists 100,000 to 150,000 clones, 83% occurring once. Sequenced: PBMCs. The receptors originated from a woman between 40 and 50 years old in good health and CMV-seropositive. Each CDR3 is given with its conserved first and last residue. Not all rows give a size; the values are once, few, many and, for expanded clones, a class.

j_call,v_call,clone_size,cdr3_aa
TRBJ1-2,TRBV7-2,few,CASSPVGGPALYGYTF
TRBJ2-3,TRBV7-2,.,CASSLVGLAGRVDTQYF
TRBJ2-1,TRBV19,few,CASSPGNEQFF
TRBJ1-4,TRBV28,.,CASSSPTGGTEKLFF
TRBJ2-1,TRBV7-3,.,CASSFGGRPNEQFF
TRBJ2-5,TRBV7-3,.,CASSPLAGRGVGTQYF
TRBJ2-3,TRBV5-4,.,CASSLDGTSVDTQYF
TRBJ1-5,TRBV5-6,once,CASSSGQGLYSNQPQHF
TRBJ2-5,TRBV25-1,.,CASSDWGGVYQETQYF
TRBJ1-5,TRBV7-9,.,CASSTGTQPQHF
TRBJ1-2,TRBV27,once,CASSLGGQGPSKVKRGGYTF
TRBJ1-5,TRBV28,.,CATAEDRAVQPQHF
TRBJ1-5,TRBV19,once,CASSIPGSDGQPQHF
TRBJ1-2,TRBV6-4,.,CASSSGGTYGYTF
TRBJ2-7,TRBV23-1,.,CASSHSLAGTEISPPYEQYF
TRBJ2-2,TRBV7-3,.,CASSLGSGTDYTGELFF
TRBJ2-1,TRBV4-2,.,CASSQVAGNYFSYNEQFF
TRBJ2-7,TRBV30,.,CAWDPGSYEQYF
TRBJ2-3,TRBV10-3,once,CAISESREGRRDTQYF
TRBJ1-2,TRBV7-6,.,CASSVTGLNGYTF
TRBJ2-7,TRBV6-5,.,CASSILSGSYEQYF
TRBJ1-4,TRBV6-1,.,CASSKSGANGEKLFF
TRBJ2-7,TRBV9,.,CASSVGTGWSYEQYF
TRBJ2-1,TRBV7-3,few,CASSPGGTSGYNEQFF
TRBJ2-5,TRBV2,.,CASSPDRNQETQYF
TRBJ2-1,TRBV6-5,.,CASSQLAGNVNEQFF
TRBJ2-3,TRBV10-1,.,CASKSGGSTDTQYF
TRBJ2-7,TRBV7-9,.,CASSSPRSGQGSHEQYF